This T cell receptor (beta chain) was sequenced for a study of control samples from healthy donors and cancer patients. The repertoire was sequenced with immunoSEQ multiplex PCR; TCRdb's copy has only in-frame clones and lacks some. The sample has 130,000 or so clones, about 90% seen once. V lost 5 bases, J lost 3 bases, and 17 bases lay in between. The germline CDR1 and CDR2 sequences are MNHEY and SVGAGI. This CDR3 region has 15 residues. The TCR comes from a man aged 18 to 29 in good health. Material for sequencing was blood. V usage is TRBV6-5 and J usage is TRBJ2-7; D might be TRBD1 (6 bases). Written as DNA, the CDR3 is TGTGCCAGCAGTCCCCGGTGGACAGCAAACTACGAGCAGTACTTC. Translation gives CASSPRWTANYEQYF.